The 22 T cell receptor beta chains reported below all come from one sample, sequenced in a study of T cells in Graves' hyperthyroidism and ophthalmopathy. TCR beta CDR3 sequences were amplified from RNA transcripts. In the first-round RT-PCR of the TCR CDR3, the HTBI primer set was used. TCRdb ran MiXCR on the multiplex PCR reads and lists one entry per CDR3 protein. The sample has about 400,000 distinct CDR3 sequences, 13% seen once. Sequencing used blood. The receptors here all came from a woman under 30 with Graves' hyperthyroidism.

This clonotype was counted many times. The V call is TRBV12-3 or TRBV12-4, the J call TRBJ2-1; D could derive from TRBD1 or TRBD2 (5 bases each). The length of the CDR3 is 13 residues. The V gene lost 5 bases and the J gene lost 9 bases, with 14 bases spanning the gap. CDR3 sequence: CASSQRDAIEQFF. The CDR3 DNA reads as TGTGCCAGCAGTCAACGGGACGCAATTGAGCAGTTCTTC.

CDR3: CASSQGQGPYSNQPQHF. DNA for the CDR3: TGCGCCAGCAGCCAAGGACAGGGACCTTATAGCAATCAGCCCCAGCATTTT. The V call is TRBV4-1, the J call TRBJ1-5; 7 bases are shared with TRBD1. The CDR3 totals 17 residues. Unmatched junction bases numbered 6, after V lost 1 base and J lost 0 bases. The germline V gene encodes CDR1 MGHRA and CDR2 YSYEKL.

The CDR3 is CAISTGTAAYEQYF. Here the CDR3 DNA reads TGTGCCATCAGTACCGGGACAGCGGCCTACGAGCAGTACTTC. J is TRBJ2-7 and V is TRBV10-3; 7 bases map to TRBD1. CDR1 is ENHRY, CDR2 SYGVKD, per germline. Trimming took 5 bases from V and 2 from J; bases not matched to a gene: 6. The CDR3 is 14 amino acids.

In DNA form, the CDR3 reads TGTGCCAGCAGTTACTCTCAGTTGGGGGGCTCTGGGGCCAACGTCCTGACTTTC. Amino acids: CASSYSQLGGSGANVLTF. The chain is built from TRBV6-5 and TRBJ2-6, with D perhaps TRBD2 (6 bases). V was clipped by 0 bases and J by 0 bases, with 12 bases between them. This CDR3 is 18 amino acids long. Germline V lookup: CDR1 MNHEY, CDR2 SVGAGI.

This clonotype was detected ten times or more. The rearrangement joins TRBV24-1 to TRBJ2-1; D gene unclear. The germline V gene has CDR1 KGHDR and CDR2 SFDVKD. V was clipped by 3 bases and J by 5 bases, with 10 bases between them. The CDR3 extends over 14 amino acids. DNA of the CDR3: TGTGCCACCAGTGATAAGTACAGACACAATGAGCAGTTCTTC. It specifies CATSDKYRHNEQFF.

In this sample, this clonotype turned up many times. The V gene is TRBV6-2 or TRBV6-3, the J gene TRBJ1-5; 8 nucleotides line up with TRBD1. Trimming cost V 5 bases and J 6 bases; bases outside gene matches: 9. Germline CDR1 is MNHEY and CDR2 is SVGEGT. The CDR3 runs to 15 residues. The CDR3 loop reads CASSRGTGIVQPQHF. DNA for the CDR3: TGTGCCAGCAGTCGTGGGACAGGAATCGTTCAGCCCCAGCATTTT.

This clonotype has ten or more counts. The rearrangement uses TRBV2 and TRBJ1-1; 8 bases map to TRBD1. The trim removed 8 bases at V and 6 bases at J, leaving 11 bases unmatched. The CDR3 length is 14 residues. Germline V gene lookup returns CDR1 SNHLY and CDR2 FYNNEI. The CDR3 DNA sequence: TGTGCCAGCTGTCGCCGACAGGGGAGCCCTGAAGCTTTCTTT. This encodes CASCRRQGSPEAFF. Full variable domain (remainder filled in from reference TRBV2 and TRBJ1-1): EPEVTQTPSHQVTQMGQEVILRCVPISNHLYFYWYRQILGQKVEFLVSFYNNEISEKSEIFDDQFSVERPDGSNFTLKIRSTKLEDSAMYFCASCRRQGSPEAFFGQGTRLTVV.

This clonotype was seen at least ten times. The genes are TRBV19 and TRBJ2-1, with TRBD2 matching over 8 bases. CDR1 and CDR2 (germline): LNHDA, SQIVND (reference sequence). This CDR3 is built from 18 residues. V lost 1 base and J lost 3; bases outside the gene matches: 11. The CDR3: CASSIGNGGAKFYNEQFF. The CDR3 DNA reads TGTGCCAGTAGTATAGGTAACGGGGGGGCAAAGTTCTACAATGAGCAGTTCTTC.

This clonotype has a count of ten or more. The chain employs TRBV29-1 and TRBJ1-1; 7 positions agree with TRBD1. CDR3 length: 13 amino acids. The trim removed 1 base at V and 3 bases at J, leaving 2 bases unmatched. Germline V CDR1 and CDR2: SQVTM, ANQGSEA. The CDR3 nucleotides are TGCAGCGTTGAAGGGGGACAGTACACTGAAGCTTTCTTT. It is translated as CSVEGGQYTEAFF.

This clonotype appeared many times. The chain combines TRBV3-1 with TRBJ1-2, with D unresolved. Trimming took 1 base from V and 5 from J, leaving 11 bases between them. Per germline, CDR1 LGHDT and CDR2 YNNKEL (reference sequence). The CDR3 totals 14 residues. CDR3 coding DNA: TGTGCCAGCAGCCAAGCACTGGCGCCTTATGGCTACACCTTC. Translation gives CASSQALAPYGYTF.

Concerning this clonotype itself: A clone one base away is much larger, so this may be a read error. The chain uses TRBV28 and TRBJ1-4; D is possibly TRBD1 (5 bases). This CDR3 contains 14 residues. The germline CDR1 and CDR2 sequences are MDHEN and SYDVKM. As DNA, the CDR3 is TGTACCAGCAGTTTATGGGACCCCACGGAAAAACTGTTTTTT. It translates to CTSSLWDPTEKLFF.

This clonotype was seen many times. The V gene is TRBV11-2, the J gene TRBJ1-2, with 8 bases matching TRBD1. Germline trimming cut 6 bases from V and 8 bases from J; bases unmatched to any gene: 17. Germline V gives CDR1 SGHAT, CDR2 FQNNGV. The CDR3 covers 16 residues. CDR3: CASSLRGGQAVIGYTF. CDR3 bases: TGTGCCAGCAGTCTTAGGGGGGGACAGGCTGTGATCGGCTACACCTTC.

This clonotype was observed at least ten times. The chain has TRBV5-1 and TRBJ2-2; 11 bases align to TRBD2. The CDR3 consists of 17 residues. The germline V gene has CDR1 SGHRS and CDR2 YFSETQ. The V segment lost 3 bases and the J segment 3 bases; nucleotides outside the gene matches: 7. CDR3 amino acids: CASSSISGGAYTGELFF. CDR3 DNA: TGCGCCAGCAGCTCAATTAGCGGGGGGGCTTACACCGGGGAGCTGTTTTTT. Supplemented by reference TRBV5-1 and TRBJ2-2, the full variable domain reads KAGVTQTPRYLIKTRGQQVTLSCSPISGHRSVSWYQQTPGQGLQFLFEYFSETQRNKGNFPGRFSGRQFSNSRSEMNVSTLELGDSALYLCASSSISGGAYTGELFFGEGSRLTVL.

In its sample, this clonotype was seen a few times. The chain couples TRBV25-1 to TRBJ2-3, with D hard to call. The CDR3 is 14 residues long. Trimming took 6 bases from V and 6 from J, leaving 16 bases between them. Germline values: CDR1 MGHDK, CDR2 SYGVNS. The CDR3 spells CASRPRPPFDTQYF. DNA of the CDR3: TGTGCCAGCAGGCCCCGCCCTCCCTTTGATACGCAGTATTTT.

This clonotype was detected ten times or more. The gene calls are TRBV18 and TRBJ1-3; D uncertain. The V and J ends lost 5 bases and 0 bases respectively, with 11 bases between them. The CDR3 sequence is 15 residues long. Germline values: CDR1 KGHSH, CDR2 LQKENI. The CDR3 spells CASSSEESSGNTIYF. CDR3 in DNA: TGTGCCAGCTCATCGGAAGAGAGCTCTGGAAACACCATATATTTT.

The chain has TRBV27 and TRBJ2-3; 13 bases are shared with TRBD2. The CDR3 runs to 16 residues. V was clipped by 2 bases and J by 2 bases; unmatched bases: 1. The V gene's germline CDR1 is MNHEY and CDR2 SMNVEV (reference sequence). This CDR3 reads CASSLGTSGDTDTQYF. The CDR3, as DNA: TGTGCCAGCAGTTTAGGGACTAGCGGGGACACAGATACGCAGTATTTT.

The table lists this clonotype with many counts. The rearrangement uses TRBV11-2 and TRBJ2-3; 7 bases fit TRBD1. The length of the CDR3 is 17 residues. The germline V gene encodes CDR1 SGHAT and CDR2 FQNNGV. Trimming cost V 5 bases and J 1 base; bases outside gene matches: 12. CDR3 sequence: CASSLLLDRLGTDTQYF. CDR3 DNA sequence: TGTGCCAGCAGCCTTCTTTTGGACAGGCTAGGCACAGATACGCAGTATTTT.

J is TRBJ2-4 and V is TRBV9, with D possibly being TRBD2 (6 bases). V was trimmed by 3 bases and J by 1 base, leaving 14 bases between them. In germline, CDR1 is SGDLS, CDR2 YYNGEE. The CDR3 totals 16 residues. This CDR3 is CASSAARDSAKNIQYF. CDR3 bases: TGTGCCAGCAGCGCAGCTAGGGACTCGGCCAAAAACATTCAGTACTTC.

This clonotype was seen many times. The chain employs TRBV9 and TRBJ1-2; tentatively, D is TRBD1 (6 bases). The ends were cut back, 4 bases at V and 5 bases at J, with 12 bases in the middle. This CDR3 has 13 amino acids. The germline V gene has CDR1 SGDLS and CDR2 YYNGEE. Here the CDR3 DNA reads TGTGCCAGCAGCCCAGGGGAGGGGTATGGCTACACCTTC. It yields the protein CASSPGEGYGYTF.

With respect to this clonotype: One base away lies a much larger clone, so this may be a sequencing read error. This chain links TRBV20-1 with TRBJ2-1; tentatively, D is TRBD2 (6 bases). The CDR3 spans 14 residues. Germline-derived CDR1 and CDR2 are DFQATT and SNEGSKA (reference sequence). V lost 5 bases to trimming and J lost 4 bases, with 15 bases between them. Here the CDR3 DNA reads TGCAGTGCTGGGCTAGCGATAACTTACAATGAGCAGTTCTTC. Residues: CSAGLAITYNEQFF.

This clonotype was picked up many times. J is TRBJ2-3 and V is TRBV7-9; D is perhaps TRBD1 or TRBD2 (5 bases each). V lost 6 bases, J lost 0 bases, and 19 bases lay in between. This CDR3 has 17 residues. Germline CDR1 reads SEHNR; CDR2 reads FQNEAQ (reference sequence). Here the CDR3 DNA reads TGTGCCAGCAGGCAATCCCAGGGAGATCTCAGCACAGATACGCAGTATTTT. Its protein product is CASRQSQGDLSTDTQYF.

Ten or more counts support this clonotype. V usage is TRBV27 and J usage is TRBJ1-3, with 9 bases matching TRBD1. Germline loops: CDR1 MNHEY, CDR2 SMNVEV (reference sequence). This CDR3 spans 15 amino acids. Germline trimming cut 4 bases from V and 3 bases from J; bases unmatched to any gene: 4. The DNA of the CDR3 is TGTGCCAGCAGTTACCGACAGGGGGATGGAAACACCATATATTTT. Its translation is CASSYRQGDGNTIYF.